Each of the 18 T cell receptor beta chains below was sequenced from the same sample in a study of CD8 T cells in Susac syndrome. Reverse transcription used roughly 0.45 to 1 ug RNA and random hexamers. Each CDR3 protein is one row after TCRdb ran MiXCR on the immunoSEQ multiplex PCR reads. The table lists hundreds of thousands of distinct CDR3 sequences, about 93% of them singletons. Sequencing was carried out using CD8+ T cells from PBMCs. The origin of the receptors is a human donor with multiple sclerosis.

This chain joins TRBV4-3 and TRBJ2-7, with D perhaps given as TRBD1 or TRBD2 (7 bases each). The CDR3 loop spans 19 amino acids. The germline V gene encodes CDR1 LGHNA and CDR2 YSLEER. V was trimmed by 5 bases and J by 3 bases, leaving 29 bases between them. Written as DNA, the CDR3 is TGCGCCAGCAGCTCCATAGGGACAGAGTTCCGGGAGGCTCTCTACGAGCAGTACTTC. Its translation is CASSSIGTEFREALYEQYF.

V and J are TRBV12-3 or TRBV12-4 and TRBJ2-1, with D tentatively TRBD2 (6 bases). CDR3 length: 11 residues. Trimming removed 8 bases from V and 10 bases from J, with 12 bases in between. DNA for the CDR3: TGTGCCAGCGGCGGGGATTCGGAGCAGTTCTTC. Translated, it gives CASGGDSEQFF.

V is TRBV4-1 and J is TRBJ2-2; D not certain. The germline V and J ends were trimmed by 3 bases and 0 bases, with 2 bases remaining between them. This CDR3 region has 13 residues. Germline loops: CDR1 MGHRA, CDR2 YSYEKL. The CDR3, as DNA: TGCGCCAGCAGCCATTCGAACACCGGGGAGCTGTTTTTT. Protein: CASSHSNTGELFF.

The chain carries TRBV30 and TRBJ1-5; tentative D call: TRBD1 (6 bases). V was trimmed by 5 bases and J by 6 bases, leaving 17 bases between them. The CDR3 has 14 amino acids. Germline assignment: CDR1 GTSNPN and CDR2 SVGIG (reference sequence). CDR3 DNA: TGTGCCTGGTCGGAGGGACAAGCTCTTCAGCCCCAGCATTTT. The encoded protein is CAWSEGQALQPQHF. The full variable domain, its missing parts supplied by reference TRBV30 and TRBJ1-5, is SQTIHQWPATLVQPVGSPLSLECTVEGTSNPNLYWYRQAAGRGLQLLFYSVGIGQISSEVPQNLSASRPQDRQFILSSKKLLLSDSGFYLCAWSEGQALQPQHFGDGTRLSIL.

This rearrangement joins TRBV15 to TRBJ1-1, with D possibly TRBD1 on 5 matching bases. The germline V gene has CDR1 LNHNV and CDR2 YYDKDF (reference sequence). With 0 bases removed from V and 10 bases from J, the gap between germline ends came to 15 bases. The CDR3 is 14 amino acids. In nucleotides, the CDR3 is TGTGCCACCAGCAGAGAAGGGCCAAACGGGGGAGCTTTCTTT. It is translated as CATSREGPNGGAFF. Based on the CDR3 plus reference TRBV15 and TRBJ1-1, the full variable domain is DAMVIQNPRYQVTQFGKPVTLSCSQTLNHNVMYWYQQKSSQAPKLLFHYYDKDFNNEADTPDNFQSRRPNTSFCFLDIRSPGLGDTAMYLCATSREGPNGGAFFGQGTRLTVV.

V and J are TRBV20-1 and TRBJ2-7, with D tentatively TRBD2 (6 bases). The V end was cut by 1 base, the J end by 9 bases, with 13 bases between. Germline lookup yields CDR1 DFQATT and CDR2 SNEGSKA (reference sequence). The CDR3 consists of 12 residues. The CDR3 loop reads CSARGGRTGQYF. The CDR3 bases are TGCAGTGCTAGAGGAGGGAGGACGGGGCAGTACTTC.

DNA of the CDR3: TGTGCCAGCAGCTCGGAACAGGGGGCCCCTGCCCACGGGGAGCTGTTTTTT. It translates to CASSSEQGAPAHGELFF. The V gene is TRBV7-9, the J gene TRBJ2-2; 9 bases are shared with TRBD1. The CDR3 contains 17 residues. The V and J ends lost 4 bases and 7 bases, in that order; junction bases with no gene match: 13. Germline V gives CDR1 SEHNR, CDR2 FQNEAQ (reference sequence).

This clonotype came up once. The chain links TRBV12-3 or TRBV12-4 to TRBJ2-1; a possible D gene is TRBD2 (6 bases). The length of the CDR3 is 15 residues. The ends were cut back, 3 bases at V and 0 bases at J, with 9 bases in the middle. Here the CDR3 DNA reads TGTGCCAGCAGTTTTGGCGGGATCTCCTACAATGAGCAGTTCTTC. This encodes CASSFGGISYNEQFF.

J is TRBJ2-1 and V is TRBV5-1; the match to TRBD2 covers 11 bases. The CDR3 runs to 15 residues. After removal of 4 bases from V and 6 bases from J, the junction contained 6 bases not matched to a gene. Germline V gives CDR1 SGHRS, CDR2 YFSETQ. CDR3 protein: CASSLRLAGPNEQFF. Written as DNA, the CDR3 is TGCGCCAGCAGCCTCCGACTAGCGGGGCCCAATGAGCAGTTCTTC. The full variable domain, in which reference TRBV5-1 and TRBJ2-1 provide the parts outside the CDR3, is KAGVTQTPRYLIKTRGQQVTLSCSPISGHRSVSWYQQTPGQGLQFLFEYFSETQRNKGNFPGRFSGRQFSNSRSEMNVSTLELGDSALYLCASSLRLAGPNEQFFGPGTRLTVL.

V is TRBV19 and J is TRBJ1-5; possible D gene TRBD1, 5 bases. The CDR3 runs 15 residues. The V and J ends lost 7 bases and 2 bases respectively, with 15 bases between them. The germline gives CDR1 LNHDA, CDR2 SQIVND (reference sequence). CDR3 sequence (DNA): TGTGCCAGTAAAGGGGTATGGCTTGGCAATCAGCCCCAGCATTTT. Its protein is CASKGVWLGNQPQHF.

This chain connects TRBV12-3 or TRBV12-4 to TRBJ2-1; D is unclear. V was pared by 5 bases and J by 13 bases, with 15 bases between. CDR3 length: 12 amino acids. CDR3 bases: TGTGCCAGCAGTACCCCTGAGAAGAGTCAGTTCTTC. Translating gives CASSTPEKSQFF.

The chain has TRBV9 and TRBJ2-7; 7 nucleotides match TRBD2. Germline lookup yields CDR1 SGDLS and CDR2 YYNGEE. The CDR3 has 15 amino acids. Trimming cost V 0 bases and J 7 bases; bases outside gene matches: 10. In DNA form, the CDR3 reads TGTGCCAGCAGCGTAGCGGGTAGCGGGTACCGGGAGCAGTACTTC. Translating it yields CASSVAGSGYREQYF.

The V and J genes are TRBV6-6 and TRBJ1-4; D is uncertain. V was cut by 5 bases and J by 2 bases, with 9 bases left in between. The V gene's germline CDR1 is MNHNY and CDR2 SVGAGI (reference sequence). The CDR3 covers 14 residues. CDR3 nucleotides: TGTGCCAGCAGTCTAGGGAAGACTAATGAAAAACTGTTTTTT. It codes for CASSLGKTNEKLFF.

The chain employs TRBV19 and TRBJ1-5, with TRBD1 as a possible D gene (5 bases). CDR3 size: 16 residues. V was clipped by 2 bases and J by 0 bases, with 11 bases between them. Germline V gene data show CDR1 as LNHDA and CDR2 as SQIVND (reference sequence). The CDR3 sequence: CASSINPGNSNQPQHF. In DNA form, the CDR3 reads TGTGCCAGTAGTATAAACCCAGGGAATAGCAATCAGCCCCAGCATTTT.

The genes are TRBV9 and TRBJ2-7; D is possibly TRBD2 (6 bases). From germline, CDR1 is SGDLS and CDR2 YYNGEE. V lost 4 bases, J lost 2 bases, and 13 bases lay in between. This CDR3 comprises 14 residues. Here the CDR3 reads CASSFAPGAYEQYF. Written as DNA, the CDR3 is TGTGCCAGCAGCTTCGCCCCGGGGGCCTACGAGCAGTACTTC.

This rearrangement joins TRBV5-1 to TRBJ2-3; a possible D gene is TRBD2 (6 bases). The CDR3 sequence is 15 residues long. Germline V gene sequence: CDR1 SGHRS, CDR2 YFSETQ. The V and J ends lost 0 bases and 5 bases respectively, with 13 bases between them. This CDR3 is CASSLVSSGRDTQYF. CDR3 nucleotides: TGCGCCAGCAGCTTGGTTAGTAGCGGCCGAGATACGCAGTATTTT.

The chain recombines TRBV10-2 with TRBJ2-1; the D call may be TRBD1 or TRBD2 (5 bases each). V was shortened by 2 bases and J by 4 bases, with 9 bases between the two germline ends. CDR1 and CDR2 from the germline V gene are WSHSY and SAAADI. CDR3 length: 14 amino acids. The DNA of the CDR3 is TGCGCCAGCAGTGAGCGGGACGAGTACAATGAGCAGTTCTTC. Encoded protein: CASSERDEYNEQFF.

The chain couples TRBV5-1 to TRBJ2-3; D may be TRBD2 (6 bases). Germline CDR1 and CDR2: SGHRS and YFSETQ. The CDR3 is 16 amino acids. Trimming took off 1 base at V and 2 bases at J, with 14 bases between the two ends. Here the CDR3 reads CASSLSGAGTTDTQYF. Written as DNA, the CDR3 is TGCGCCAGCAGCTTGTCGGGAGCGGGTACCACAGATACGCAGTATTTT.